A single sample is the source of the 7 T cell receptor beta chains below, sequenced in a study of blood T cell repertoires in COVID-19. Libraries were prepared by immunoSEQ multiplex PCR; TCRdb keeps only in-frame clonotypes and omits some of them. The sample holds under 350,000 clones, roughly four fifths seen once. Sequenced sample: peripheral blood. These receptors were taken from a woman in her forties or fifties who had recovered from COVID-19.

The chain couples TRBV19 to TRBJ2-7; D possibly corresponds to TRBD2 (6 bases). The ends were cut back, 5 bases at V and 3 bases at J, with 17 bases in the middle. Germline V gene sequence: CDR1 LNHDA, CDR2 SQIVND (reference sequence). The CDR3 has 15 amino acids. The CDR3 loop is CASSPTAGLFYEQYF. CDR3 sequence (DNA): TGTGCCAGTAGTCCAACAGCGGGTCTTTTCTACGAGCAGTACTTC.

This chain links TRBV6-5 with TRBJ2-1; TRBD1 is a possible D gene (5 bases). Per germline, CDR1 MNHEY and CDR2 SVGAGI. The CDR3 consists of 16 residues. V lost 0 bases to trimming and J lost 2 bases, with 11 bases between them. CDR3 region: CASSYSGRAPYNEQFF. In DNA form, the CDR3 reads TGTGCCAGCAGTTACTCGGGCAGGGCACCCTACAATGAGCAGTTCTTC.

This chain uses TRBV6-5 with TRBJ1-1, with D perhaps matching TRBD1 (5 bases). V was trimmed by 6 bases and J by 4 bases, leaving 12 bases between them. CDR1 and CDR2 (germline): MNHEY, SVGAGI. The CDR3 runs 13 residues. The CDR3 coding sequence is TGTGCCAGCAGCGCCCCGGGGGGCACTGAAGCTTTCTTT. Translation: CASSAPGGTEAFF.

This clone came up a few times. The chain joins TRBV11-2 to TRBJ2-3; 8 nucleotides match TRBD2. This CDR3 comprises 16 residues. CDR1 is SGHAT and CDR2 is FQNNGV in the germline V gene. The V gene end was trimmed by 6 bases and the J gene end by 1 base; junction bases not matched to a gene: 9. CDR3: CASRSLAGGGTDTQYF. The CDR3 DNA sequence: TGTGCCAGCAGATCACTGGCCGGGGGGGGCACAGATACGCAGTATTTT.

The chain recombines TRBV3-1 (or the pseudogene TRBV3-2) with TRBJ2-3; TRBD2 aligns across 8 bases. The CDR3 length is 20 residues. Germline V lookup: CDR1 LGHDT, CDR2 YNNKEL (reference sequence). V dropped 1 base and J dropped 0; count of bases not matched to a gene: 15. The DNA for the CDR3 is TGTGCCAGCAGCCAAGTTTCGGCTAGCGGGCAAACCACTAGCACAGATACGCAGTATTTT. Its protein is CASSQVSASGQTTSTDTQYF.

As DNA, the CDR3 is TGTGCCAGTAGACGAAGGGGACTGCTGGCTGGGGCCAACGTCCTGACTTTC. It is translated as CASRRRGLLAGANVLTF. J is TRBJ2-6 and V is TRBV19; tentatively, D is TRBD2 (6 bases). Trimming pared 6 bases from V and 2 bases from J, leaving 17 bases between. The germline gives CDR1 LNHDA, CDR2 SQIVND (reference sequence). The length of the CDR3 is 17 residues.

The table lists this clone with a count of one. This sequence joins TRBV12-3 or TRBV12-4 and TRBJ1-3; maybe TRBD1 (6 bases). V was shortened by 6 bases and J by 7 bases, with 13 bases between the two germline ends. The CDR3 spans 13 residues. The CDR3 region has the DNA TGTGCCAGCAGCTTTCGGGGGGCCAACACCATATATTTT. Encoded protein: CASSFRGANTIYF.